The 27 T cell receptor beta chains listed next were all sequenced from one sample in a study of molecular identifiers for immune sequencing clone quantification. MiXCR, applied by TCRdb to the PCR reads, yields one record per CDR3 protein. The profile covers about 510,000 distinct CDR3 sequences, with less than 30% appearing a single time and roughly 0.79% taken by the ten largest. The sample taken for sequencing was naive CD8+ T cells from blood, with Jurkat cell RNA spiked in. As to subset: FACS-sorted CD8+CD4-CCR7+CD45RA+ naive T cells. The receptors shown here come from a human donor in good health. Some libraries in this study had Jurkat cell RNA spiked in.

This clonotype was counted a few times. DNA for the CDR3: TGTGCCAGCAGTTACGAGGCCCCCAGGGATGAGCAGTTCTTC. Translated: CASSYEAPRDEQFF. The V and J genes are TRBV6-6 and TRBJ2-1; a weak D match, TRBD1 (5 bases). V lost 2 bases to trimming and J lost 8 bases, with 13 bases between them. This CDR3 is 14 amino acids long. Germline V CDR1 and CDR2: MNHNY, SVGAGI (reference sequence).

CDR3 coding DNA: TGTGCCAGCAGCCAAACAGGGGTGAGGGGTGAAAAACTGTTTTTT. It encodes CASSQTGVRGEKLFF. The rearrangement links TRBV3-1 to TRBJ1-4, with 7 bases that match TRBD1. Per the germline V gene, CDR1 is LGHDT and CDR2 is YNNKEL (reference sequence). CDR3 length: 15 amino acids. With V trimmed by 2 bases and J by 7 bases, 7 bases remained unmatched.

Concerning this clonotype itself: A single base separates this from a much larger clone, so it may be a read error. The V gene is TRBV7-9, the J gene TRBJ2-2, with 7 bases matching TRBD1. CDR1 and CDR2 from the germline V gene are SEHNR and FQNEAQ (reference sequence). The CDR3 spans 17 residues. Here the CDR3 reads CASVLIETGRNTGELSF. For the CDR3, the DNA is TGTGCCAGCGTCCTAATCGAGACAGGGAGAAACACCGGGGAGCTGTCTTTT.

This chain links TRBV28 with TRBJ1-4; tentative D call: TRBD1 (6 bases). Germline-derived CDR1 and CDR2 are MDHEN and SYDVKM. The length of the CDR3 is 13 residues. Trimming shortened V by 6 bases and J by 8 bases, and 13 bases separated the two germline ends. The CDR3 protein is CASRIQGWEKLFF. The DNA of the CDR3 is TGTGCCAGCAGGATACAGGGTTGGGAAAAACTGTTTTTT.

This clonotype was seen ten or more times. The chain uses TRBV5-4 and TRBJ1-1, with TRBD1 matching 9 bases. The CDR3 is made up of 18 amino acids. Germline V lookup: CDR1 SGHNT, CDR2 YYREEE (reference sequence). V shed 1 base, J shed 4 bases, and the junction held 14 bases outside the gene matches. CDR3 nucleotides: TGTGCCAGCAGCTTGTCGGGACAGGGCCCAGAAACGGGCACTGAAGCTTTCTTT. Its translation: CASSLSGQGPETGTEAFF.

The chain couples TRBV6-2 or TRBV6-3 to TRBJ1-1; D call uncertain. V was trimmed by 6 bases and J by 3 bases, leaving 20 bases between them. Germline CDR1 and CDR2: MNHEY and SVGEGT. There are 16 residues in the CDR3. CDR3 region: CASRPSTSGRDTEAFF. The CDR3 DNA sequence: TGTGCCAGCAGACCCTCAACGTCGGGAAGGGACACTGAAGCTTTCTTT.

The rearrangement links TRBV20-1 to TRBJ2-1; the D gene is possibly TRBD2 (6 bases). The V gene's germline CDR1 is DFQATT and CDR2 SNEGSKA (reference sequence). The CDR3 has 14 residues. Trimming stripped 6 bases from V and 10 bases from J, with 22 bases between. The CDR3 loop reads CSAKLAEGFGEQFF. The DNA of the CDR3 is TGCAGTGCAAAACTAGCAGAGGGCTTTGGGGAGCAGTTCTTC.

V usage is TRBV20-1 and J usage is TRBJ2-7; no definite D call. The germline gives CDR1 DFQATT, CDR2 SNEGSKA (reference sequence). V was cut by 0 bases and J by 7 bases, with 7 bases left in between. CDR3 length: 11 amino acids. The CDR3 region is CSARDGSEQYF. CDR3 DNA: TGCAGTGCTAGAGATGGAAGTGAGCAGTACTTC.

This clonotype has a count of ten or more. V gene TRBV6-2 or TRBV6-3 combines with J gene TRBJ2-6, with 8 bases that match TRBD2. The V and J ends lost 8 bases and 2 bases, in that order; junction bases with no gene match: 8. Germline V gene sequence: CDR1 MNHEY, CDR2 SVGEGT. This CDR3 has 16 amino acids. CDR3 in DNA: TGTGCCAGCGAGCTGGCGGGAGGTGCTGGGGCCAACGTCCTGACTTTC. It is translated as CASELAGGAGANVLTF.

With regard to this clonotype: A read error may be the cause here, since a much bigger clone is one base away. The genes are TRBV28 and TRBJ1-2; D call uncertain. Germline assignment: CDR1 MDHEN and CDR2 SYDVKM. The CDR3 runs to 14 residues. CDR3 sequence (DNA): TGTGCCAGCAGTTTCGAGGAAATCTACTATGGCTACATCTTC. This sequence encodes CASSFEEIYYGYIF.

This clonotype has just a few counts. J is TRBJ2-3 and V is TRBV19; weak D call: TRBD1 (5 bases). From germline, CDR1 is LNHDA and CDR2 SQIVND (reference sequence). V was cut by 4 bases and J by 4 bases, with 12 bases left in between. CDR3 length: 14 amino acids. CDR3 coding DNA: TGTGCCAGTAGTAGGCAGGGTCAGGCAGATACGCAGTATTTT. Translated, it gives CASSRQGQADTQYF.

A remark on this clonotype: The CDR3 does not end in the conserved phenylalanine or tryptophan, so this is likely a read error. The CDR3 is CASSLGGQPQHL. The CDR3 region has the DNA TGTGCCAGCAGCTTAGGGGGTCAGCCCCAGCATCTT. The J gene is TRBJ1-5, the V gene TRBV7-9, with D hard to call. The CDR3 runs to 12 residues. The V and J ends lost 1 base and 6 bases respectively, with 4 bases between them. Germline loops: CDR1 SEHNR, CDR2 FQNEAQ (reference sequence).

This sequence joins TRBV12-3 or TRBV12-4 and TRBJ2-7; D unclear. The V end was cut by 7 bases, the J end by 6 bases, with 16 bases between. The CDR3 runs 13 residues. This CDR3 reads CASTLTGLGEQYF. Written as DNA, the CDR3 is TGTGCCAGCACCTTGACGGGTCTCGGCGAGCAGTACTTC.

CDR3 sequence: CANTHYQPGQGQNLHF. The CDR3 DNA is TGTGCCAATACACACTATCAACCGGGACAGGGACAGAACCTCCACTTT. This chain joins TRBV2 and TRBJ1-6, with 9 bases identical to TRBD1. Unmatched junction bases numbered 22, after V lost 10 bases and J lost 15 bases. Germline CDR1 and CDR2: SNHLY and FYNNEI. The CDR3 totals 16 residues.

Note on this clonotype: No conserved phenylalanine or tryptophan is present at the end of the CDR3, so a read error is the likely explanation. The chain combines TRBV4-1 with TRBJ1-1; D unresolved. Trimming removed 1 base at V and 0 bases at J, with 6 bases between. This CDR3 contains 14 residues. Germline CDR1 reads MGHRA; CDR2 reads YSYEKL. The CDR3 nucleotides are TGCGCCAGCAGCCAAGTGGTACTGAACACTGAAGCTTTCTCT. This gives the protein CASSQVVLNTEAFS.

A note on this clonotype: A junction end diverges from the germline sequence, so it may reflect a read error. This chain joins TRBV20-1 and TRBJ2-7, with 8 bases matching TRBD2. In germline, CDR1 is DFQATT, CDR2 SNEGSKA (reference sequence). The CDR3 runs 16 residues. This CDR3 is CSARDIRGSGVYEQCF. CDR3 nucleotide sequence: TGCAGTGCTAGAGACATCCGGGGTAGCGGGGTATACGAGCAGTGCTTC.

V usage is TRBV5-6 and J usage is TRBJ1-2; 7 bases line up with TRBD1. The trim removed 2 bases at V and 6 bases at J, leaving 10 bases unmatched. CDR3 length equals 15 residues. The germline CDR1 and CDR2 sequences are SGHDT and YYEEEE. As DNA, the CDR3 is TGTGCCAGCAGCTTACGCCGTGACAGGGCAAATGGCTACACCTTC. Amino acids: CASSLRRDRANGYTF. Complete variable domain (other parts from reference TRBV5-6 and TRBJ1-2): DAGVTQSPTHLIKTRGQQVTLRCSPKSGHDTVSWYQQALGQGPQFIFQYYEEEERQRGNFPDRFSGHQFPNYSSELNVNALLLGDSALYLCASSLRRDRANGYTFGSGTRLTVV.

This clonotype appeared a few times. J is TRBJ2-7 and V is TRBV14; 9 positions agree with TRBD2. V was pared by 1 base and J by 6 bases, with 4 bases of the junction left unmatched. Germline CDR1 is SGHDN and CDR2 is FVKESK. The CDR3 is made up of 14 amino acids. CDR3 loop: CASSQVAGGSEQYF. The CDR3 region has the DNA TGTGCCAGCAGCCAAGTTGCGGGAGGGTCCGAGCAGTACTTC.

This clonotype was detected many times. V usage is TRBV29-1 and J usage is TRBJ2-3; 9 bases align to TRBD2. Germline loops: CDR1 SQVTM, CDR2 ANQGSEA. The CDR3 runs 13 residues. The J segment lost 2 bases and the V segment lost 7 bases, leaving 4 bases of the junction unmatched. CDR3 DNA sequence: TGCAGCGGCCGACTAGCGGACACAGATACGCAGTATTTT. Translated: CSGRLADTDTQYF.

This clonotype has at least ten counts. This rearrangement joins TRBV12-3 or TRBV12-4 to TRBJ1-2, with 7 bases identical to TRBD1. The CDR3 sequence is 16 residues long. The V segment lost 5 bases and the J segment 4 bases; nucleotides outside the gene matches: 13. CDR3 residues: CASSPQGVLTLYGYTF. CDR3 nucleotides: TGTGCCAGCAGTCCCCAGGGGGTTCTTACCCTCTATGGCTACACCTTC.

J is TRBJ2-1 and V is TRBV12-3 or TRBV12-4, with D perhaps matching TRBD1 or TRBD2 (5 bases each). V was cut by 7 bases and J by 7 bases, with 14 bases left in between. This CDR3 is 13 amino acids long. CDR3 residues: CASIGASRNEQFF. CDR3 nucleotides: TGTGCCAGCATCGGGGCTAGCCGGAATGAGCAGTTCTTC.

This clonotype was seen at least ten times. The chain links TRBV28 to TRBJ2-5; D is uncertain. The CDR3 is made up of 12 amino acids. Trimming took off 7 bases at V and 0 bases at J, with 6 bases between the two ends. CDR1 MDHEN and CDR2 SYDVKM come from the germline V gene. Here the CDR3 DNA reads TGTGCCAGCACCTGGGACCAAGAGACCCAGTACTTC. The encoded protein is CASTWDQETQYF. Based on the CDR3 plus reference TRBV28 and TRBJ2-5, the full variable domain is DVKVTQSSRYLVKRTGEKVFLECVQDMDHENMFWYRQDPGLGLRLIYFSYDVKMKEKGDIPEGYSVSREKKERFSLILESASTNQTSMYLCASTWDQETQYFGPGTRLLVL.

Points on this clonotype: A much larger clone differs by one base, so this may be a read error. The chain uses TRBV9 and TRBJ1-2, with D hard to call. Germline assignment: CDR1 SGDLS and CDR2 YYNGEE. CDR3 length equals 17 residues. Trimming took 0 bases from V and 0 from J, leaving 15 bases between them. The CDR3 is CASSVVGPLSPNYGYTF. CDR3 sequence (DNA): TGTGCCAGCAGCGTAGTAGGTCCACTGTCACCTAACTATGGCTACACCTTC.

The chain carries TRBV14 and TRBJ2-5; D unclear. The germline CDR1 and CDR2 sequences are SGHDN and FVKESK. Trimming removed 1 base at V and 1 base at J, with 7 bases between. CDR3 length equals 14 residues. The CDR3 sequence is CASSQVAVQETQYF. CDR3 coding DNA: TGTGCCAGCAGCCAAGTGGCAGTCCAAGAGACCCAGTACTTC.

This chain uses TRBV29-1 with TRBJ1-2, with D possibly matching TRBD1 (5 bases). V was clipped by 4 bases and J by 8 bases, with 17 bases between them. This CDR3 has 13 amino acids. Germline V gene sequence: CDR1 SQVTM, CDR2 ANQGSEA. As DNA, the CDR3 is TGCAGCGTTGTGAAGGGGCTCGAAAAAGGCTACACCTTC. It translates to CSVVKGLEKGYTF.

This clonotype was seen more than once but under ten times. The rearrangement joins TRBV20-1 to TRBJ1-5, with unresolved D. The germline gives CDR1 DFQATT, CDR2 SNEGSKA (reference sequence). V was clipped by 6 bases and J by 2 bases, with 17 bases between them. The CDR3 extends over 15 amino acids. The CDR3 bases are TGCAGTGCGAGGCCGACCGGGTTGGGCAATCAGCCCCAGCATTTT. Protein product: CSARPTGLGNQPQHF.

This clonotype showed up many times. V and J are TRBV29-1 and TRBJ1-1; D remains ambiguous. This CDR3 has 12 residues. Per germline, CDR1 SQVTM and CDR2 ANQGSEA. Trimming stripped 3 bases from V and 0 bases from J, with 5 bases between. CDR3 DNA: TGCAGCGTTGATGGGGTGAACACTGAAGCTTTCTTT. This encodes CSVDGVNTEAFF.